Sequencing of this T cell receptor beta chain was carried out in a study of T-cell memory formation after mild COVID-19 (TCRdb year 2021). For the study in its entirety: TCR sequence clusters from the two donors were found to be largely donor specific. In a couple of donors, T-cell clones that expanded and contracted after mild COVID-19 were followed by sequencing TCRalpha and TCRbeta repertoires longitudinally. Two young, previously healthy adult volunteers made up the cohort, one male and one female.

The sample was run on an Illumina NovaSeq 6000. TCRalpha and TCRbeta cDNA libraries were constructed by 5'RACE with constant-segment primers, with sample barcodes and unique molecular identifiers being introduced. RNA was extracted from every sample with Trizol reagent. Amplification of the libraries took two PCR steps, and the second step added a second sample barcode plus Illumina TruSeq adapters. Libraries were sequenced on an Illumina NovaSeq with 2 x 150 bp paired-end reads. On the authors' methods: With migec v1.2.7, reads were demultiplexed and then collapsed into UMI-guided consensus sequences. Using mixcr v2.1.11, UMI consensuses were aligned to TRA and TRB V and J templates and then assembled into clonotypes. Clonotypes were classified as expanded or contracted when called significant by both edgeR and NoisET, with noise models trained on biological replicates. For edgeR calls, the cutoffs were a false discovery rate-adjusted p below 0.01 and a log2 fold-change threshold of 1. As an exploratory analysis of dynamics, PCA with hierarchical clustering was applied to max-normalized trajectories of the 1000 most abundant clonotypes. Separately sequenced CD4+ and CD8+ repertoires were used to assign a CD4 or CD8 phenotype to each responding clone. TCRdb applied fastp at Q25 and MiXCR to the public reads, then kept only in-frame beta chains. Identical CDR3 protein sequences are pooled into one entry, listed with their most common genes and DNA. The V and J calls, along with clone size, are taken from TCRdb and not from the paper's own processing. This sample comprises around 250,000 distinct CDR3 sequences, just over 15% of them detected only once. Under 2.5% of the sample lies in the top ten.

Trimming takes 1 base from V and 10 bases from J, and the germline ends sit 16 bases apart. CDR1 SEHNR and CDR2 FQNEAQ were looked up in the germline V gene (reference sequence). The CDR3 starts with the cysteine, ends with the phenylalanine, and has 14 residues. Only the CDR3 DNA is retained, 42 bases long and in frame from the first base. Ficoll-Paque density gradient centrifugation was used to isolate PBMCs. The investigation overall reported the following: Clones contracting from day 15 to 85 had balanced CD4/CD8 phenotypes, while a second wave expanding from day 15 to 37 was biased towards CD4+. Contracting CD4+ clones were located mainly in the CM and EM memory subsets, whereas CD8+ clones were found to be enriched in EMRA. Only a couple of mild cases were covered by the study, and larger cohorts that include severe cases with pre-infection samples were considered necessary. Some responding clones were detected in pre-infection memory, suggesting pre-existing cross-reactive memory T cells joined the SARS-CoV-2 response. Whether the second-wave clones peaking on day 37 were SARS-CoV-2 specific was not confirmed.

About this clonotype: It has no known antigen specificity. No much larger clone is present one base from it, and per-base qualities are unavailable.

The chain was built from TRBV7-9 and TRBJ1-1; the D gene cannot be resolved reliably. Sequencing was performed on PBMCs or a T cell subset sorted from them (not recorded which). The sequence derives from an adult woman who had mild COVID-19 (a few samples of this study predate the infection). The sample titles of this study are shuffled in the database, so cell type and time point are left out; the donor was told from shared clones. CDR3 loop: CASSLGGSSLAAFF. The nucleotides are TGTGCCAGCAGCTTAGGCGGCTCCTCTTTGGCAGCTTTCTTT.